This TCR beta chain stems from a study of blood T cells in healthy people across ages. On the study more broadly: About one barcoded beta molecule per two T cells was the capture yield of template switching.

A second about 6 to 12 cycle PCR used barcoded and J-beta primers. TCRdb re-called the 5' RACE reads through MiXCR, storing one row per CDR3 protein. The data hold 1,500,000 or so distinct CDR3 sequences, with approximately 59% observed a single time. The CDR3 loop spans 14 amino acids. V lost 0 bases to trimming and J lost 1 base, with 6 bases between them. Germline V gives CDR1 LNHNV, CDR2 YYDKDF (reference sequence). Study results and caveats: Fewer expanded clones and more diversity marked long-lived versus aged donors.

In the case of this clonotype: Its antigen is currently unknown.

This TCR was recovered from a man aged 18-30 years in good health. The V call is TRBV15, the J call TRBJ2-5; D unresolved. Sequencing was performed on blood. The CDR3 DNA is TGTGCCACCAGCAGAGATAGTGCCCAAGAGACCCAGTACTTC. It specifies CATSRDSAQETQYF.